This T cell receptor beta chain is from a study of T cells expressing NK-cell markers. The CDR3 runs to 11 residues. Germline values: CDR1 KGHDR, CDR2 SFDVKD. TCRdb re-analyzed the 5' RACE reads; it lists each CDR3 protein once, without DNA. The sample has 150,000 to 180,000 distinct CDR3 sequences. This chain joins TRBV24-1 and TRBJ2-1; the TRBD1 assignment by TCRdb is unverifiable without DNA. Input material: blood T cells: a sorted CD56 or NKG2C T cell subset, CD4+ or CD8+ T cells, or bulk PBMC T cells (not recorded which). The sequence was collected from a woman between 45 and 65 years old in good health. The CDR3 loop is CATGTVNEQFF.